This passage covers 22 T cell receptor beta chains from one sample sequenced in a study of cytomegalovirus exposure and HLA in healthy donors. The PCR contained 60 Vbeta and 13 Jbeta primers. The repertoire was sequenced with immunoSEQ multiplex PCR; TCRdb's copy has only in-frame clones and lacks some. This sample has approximately 110,000 clones; roughly 15% occur once, and the top ten carry roughly 0.8%. Sequenced sample: PBMCs. These receptors originate from a female donor in good health and CMV-seronegative.

With respect to this clone: Other DNA sequences within the sample encode an identical CDR3. The genes are TRBV11-2 and TRBJ2-1; 10 bases align to TRBD2. Per the germline V gene, CDR1 is SGHAT and CDR2 is FQNNGV. The CDR3 is 16 amino acids. V lost 5 bases and J lost 6; bases outside the gene matches: 10. DNA for the CDR3: TGTGCCAGCAGCATAGCGGGGGGCCCCCTTGTCAATGAGCAGTTCTTC. It specifies CASSIAGGPLVNEQFF.

This clone was seen a few times. The chain is built from TRBV13 and TRBJ2-1, with 12 nucleotides matching TRBD1. CDR1 is PRHDT, CDR2 FYEKMQ, per germline (reference sequence). The CDR3 has 17 residues. The V gene end was trimmed by 3 bases and the J gene end by 10 bases; junction bases not matched to a gene: 13. CDR3 in DNA: TGTGCCAGCAGCTTCTACTATGTCGGGACAGGGGGCAGGGAGCAGTTCTTC. Residues: CASSFYYVGTGGREQFF.

V and J are TRBV4-3 and TRBJ1-1; D uncertain. CDR3 size: 15 residues. Trimming took 4 bases from V and 7 from J, leaving 19 bases between them. CDR1 and CDR2 from the germline V gene are LGHNA and YSLEER. CDR3 protein: CASSRNAGRNYEAFF. As DNA, the CDR3 is TGCGCCAGCAGCCGGAATGCCGGGAGAAACTATGAAGCTTTCTTT.

This clone has only a few counts. V and J are TRBV28 and TRBJ1-1, with D possibly TRBD1 on 5 matching bases. The CDR3 runs to 14 residues. With 3 bases removed from V and 5 bases from J, the gap between germline ends came to 13 bases. The V gene's germline CDR1 is MDHEN and CDR2 SYDVKM. CDR3 bases: TGTGCCAGCAGTTTCGGCAGGGTTGTGACTGAAGCTTTCTTT. It yields the protein CASSFGRVVTEAFF.

CDR3 nucleotides: TGCGCCAGCAAATCGGTTATGGGCGGCTACACCTTC. Encoded protein: CASKSVMGGYTF. The rearrangement joins TRBV10-1 to TRBJ1-2; D is undetermined. The CDR3 covers 12 residues. The germline V gene encodes CDR1 WNHNN and CDR2 SYGVQD (reference sequence). V lost 7 bases to trimming and J lost 8 bases, with 14 bases between them.

The J gene is TRBJ2-7, the V gene TRBV28; 9 bases match TRBD2. The CDR3 has 13 amino acids. Germline V CDR1 and CDR2: MDHEN, SYDVKM. Trimming removed 8 bases from V and 0 bases from J; junction bases left unmatched: 2. CDR3 nucleotide sequence: TGTGCCAGCGCTAGCGGGAACTCCTACGAGCAGTACTTC. It encodes CASASGNSYEQYF.

The rearrangement links TRBV27 to TRBJ1-1; D is unclear. The CDR3 loop spans 14 amino acids. CDR1 is MNHEY, CDR2 SMNVEV, per germline (reference sequence). Trimming took 2 bases from V and 1 from J, leaving 8 bases between them. The CDR3 DNA sequence: TGTGCCAGCAGTTTAGTCAGCGCGAACACTGAAGCTTTCTTT. It specifies CASSLVSANTEAFF.

This clone has a handful of counts. The chain uses TRBV9 and TRBJ2-3, with D possibly being TRBD2 (6 bases). The V end was cut by 6 bases, the J end by 6 bases, with 23 bases between. The germline V gene encodes CDR1 SGDLS and CDR2 YYNGEE. The CDR3 has 16 residues. The CDR3: CASKSDVGGLLDTQYF. Here the CDR3 DNA reads TGTGCCAGCAAGTCAGATGTCGGGGGACTGTTGGATACGCAGTATTTT.

This clone appeared a few times. The chain carries TRBV5-4 and TRBJ2-7; 14 positions agree with TRBD2. V lost 6 bases to trimming and J lost 7 bases; unmatched junction nucleotides: 12. The CDR3 is made up of 16 amino acids. The germline gives CDR1 SGHNT, CDR2 YYREEE (reference sequence). The CDR3 spells CASTTQGLAGEGEQYF. The CDR3 DNA reads as TGTGCCAGCACCACCCAGGGACTAGCGGGAGAAGGGGAGCAGTACTTC.

This clone was recorded a few times. This chain uses TRBV29-1 with TRBJ1-5; D ambiguous. CDR1 and CDR2 (germline): SQVTM, ANQGSEA. This CDR3 spans 14 amino acids. The V end was cut by 4 bases, the J end by 8 bases, with 18 bases between. CDR3 residues: CSVAIGSESEPQHF. DNA for the CDR3: TGCAGCGTTGCAATAGGTTCGGAGAGTGAGCCCCAGCATTTT.

The chain recombines TRBV4-3 with TRBJ1-4, with 8 nucleotides matching TRBD1. V lost 4 bases to trimming and J lost 5 bases; unmatched junction nucleotides: 6. The CDR3 consists of 15 residues. The germline CDR1 and CDR2 sequences are LGHNA and YSLEER. In nucleotides, the CDR3 is TGCGCCAGCAGCCGGAACAGGGGGGCAAATGAAAAACTGTTTTTT. Translation: CASSRNRGANEKLFF.

The V gene is TRBV18, the J gene TRBJ1-1, with TRBD1 matching over 8 bases. Germline CDR1 reads KGHSH; CDR2 reads LQKENI. V lost 3 bases, J lost 4 bases, and 1 base stayed unmatched. The CDR3 consists of 13 residues. The CDR3 reads CASSPDRATEAFF. The CDR3, as DNA: TGTGCCAGCTCACCGGACAGGGCCACTGAAGCTTTCTTT.

V and J are TRBV5-6 and TRBJ1-2; 7 bases map to TRBD1. Germline V gene sequence: CDR1 SGHDT, CDR2 YYEEEE. Trimming cost V 1 base and J 4 bases; bases outside gene matches: 1. This CDR3 region has 13 residues. The CDR3 nucleotides read TGTGCCAGCAGCTTGACAGGGGCCTATGGCTACACCTTC. It specifies CASSLTGAYGYTF.

This chain connects TRBV10-3 to TRBJ1-3; no clear D. Germline values: CDR1 ENHRY, CDR2 SYGVKD. Trimming removed 8 bases at V and 1 base at J, with 12 bases between. This CDR3 has 14 amino acids. The CDR3 sequence is CAIGEANSGNTIYF. The CDR3 DNA reads as TGTGCCATCGGGGAGGCCAATTCTGGAAACACCATATATTTT.

This rearrangement joins TRBV29-1 to TRBJ2-1; 7 positions match TRBD1. The germline V gene has CDR1 SQVTM and CDR2 ANQGSEA. This CDR3 contains 15 residues. V dropped 6 bases and J dropped 0; count of bases not matched to a gene: 8. The DNA of the CDR3 is TGCAGCGTCCGAGGACAGGAAAGCTCCTACAATGAGCAGTTCTTC. Translation: CSVRGQESSYNEQFF.

CDR3 DNA: TGTGCCAGCAGTGAAGGGGCGTGGGAGCAGTACTTC. Translating it yields CASSEGAWEQYF. The rearrangement uses TRBV6-1 and TRBJ2-7; D call uncertain. The V end was cut by 1 base, the J end by 7 bases, with 8 bases between. The CDR3 length is 12 residues. Germline V lookup: CDR1 MNHNS, CDR2 SASEGT.

This chain uses TRBV7-9 with TRBJ1-2; D is undetermined. CDR3 size: 11 residues. Per germline, CDR1 SEHNR and CDR2 FQNEAQ (reference sequence). V dropped 1 base and J dropped 6 bases, with 3 bases sitting between them. DNA of the CDR3: TGTGCCAGCAGCTTAGGAGATGGCTACACCTTC. This encodes CASSLGDGYTF.

The chain has TRBV11-2 and TRBJ1-2; perhaps TRBD1 as D (5 bases). Trimming cost V 1 base and J 4 bases, with 7 bases left between them. There are 13 residues in the CDR3. Germline values: CDR1 SGHAT, CDR2 FQNNGV. The CDR3 DNA is TGTGCCAGCAGCTTAGGACAGTTCTATGGCTACACCTTC. Translated, it gives CASSLGQFYGYTF.

This clone was picked up many times. This chain connects TRBV4-2 to TRBJ2-3, with 10 bases that match TRBD2. Losses at the gene ends were 0 bases for V and 4 bases for J; bases not matched to a gene: 1. The CDR3 extends over 15 amino acids. Germline CDR1 LGHNA, CDR2 YNFKEQ. The CDR3 sequence is CASSQEAGGPDTQYF. CDR3 nucleotides: TGTGCCAGCAGCCAAGAAGCGGGGGGGCCAGATACGCAGTATTTT.

The CDR3 sequence: CASSSGVLPDTQYF. CDR3 nucleotides: TGTGCCAGCAGCTCCGGGGTGCTCCCAGATACGCAGTATTTT. The V call is TRBV7-6, the J call TRBJ2-3, with D possibly matching TRBD2 (5 bases). The V and J ends lost 4 bases and 4 bases respectively, with 12 bases between them. The CDR3 has 14 residues. Looked up from germline, CDR1 is SGHVS and CDR2 is FNYEAQ.

This clone came up a few times. The CDR3 protein is CASTHRRRTEAFF. The CDR3 DNA reads TGTGCCAGTACTCACAGGCGGCGAACTGAAGCTTTCTTT. The chain is built from TRBV19 and TRBJ1-1, with a tentative D call TRBD1 (5 bases). Germline V gives CDR1 LNHDA, CDR2 SQIVND (reference sequence). This CDR3 contains 13 residues. V was shortened by 7 bases and J by 5 bases, with 14 bases between the two germline ends. Variable domain in full (rest from reference TRBV19 and TRBJ1-1): DGGITQSPKYLFRKEGQNVTLSCEQNLNHDAMYWYRQDPGQGLRLIYYSQIVNDFQKGDIAEGYSVSREKKESFPLTVTSAQKNPTAFYLCASTHRRRTEAFFGQGTRLTVV.

This clone was found a few times. The chain joins TRBV29-1 to TRBJ1-4; 7 bases align to TRBD1. CDR3 length: 15 amino acids. The germline CDR1 and CDR2 sequences are SQVTM and ANQGSEA. V lost 8 bases, J lost 2 bases, and 11 bases stayed unmatched. The CDR3 DNA is TGCAGCATCCGGACAAGGGGGCTTACTAATGAAAAACTGTTTTTT. This sequence encodes CSIRTRGLTNEKLFF.